This entry concerns a single T cell receptor beta chain. Its antigen is unknown. Germline V gives CDR1 SGHTA, CDR2 FQGNSA. This CDR3 region has 13 residues. V lost 1 base and J lost 6, with 9 bases in between. No glioblastoma patient carried an isocitrate dehydrogenase mutation. This sample was included in a study of glioma-infiltrating T cells after dendritic cell vaccination. Study-wide results and limits: Estimated pretreatment TIL content predicted outcome after dendritic cell vaccination. Survival was not directly related to TCR clonality in these patients.

Amplification used 60 V beta primers and 13 J beta primers. Using immunoSEQ multiplex PCR, the repertoire was profiled, and TCRdb retains in-frame clones only, with some absent. This table has roughly 90,000 clones, 80% to 90% appearing once. The J gene is TRBJ1-1, the V gene TRBV7-2; D unresolved. This receptor was obtained from a human donor with glioblastoma. This sample comprised blood, obtained before dendritic cell vaccination. CDR3 in amino acids: CASSLEVRAEAFF. The DNA for the CDR3 is TGTGCCAGCAGCTTAGAGGTACGGGCTGAAGCTTTCTTT.